Each of the 11 T cell receptor beta chains below was sequenced from the same sample in a study of shared T cell receptors in the human thymus. Profiled with immunoSEQ multiplex PCR; TCRdb holds only in-frame clones, not every one. The repertoire holds about 380,000 clones, about 95% seen once, with roughly 0.02% in the top ten. The sequenced sample was thymocytes. All receptors come from a human donor.

This chain joins TRBV28 and TRBJ1-5, with TRBD1 identical over 10 bases. Unmatched junction bases numbered 10, after V lost 8 bases and J lost 0 bases. Germline values: CDR1 MDHEN, CDR2 SYDVKM. This CDR3 has 17 residues. CDR3 nucleotides: TGTGCCAGCGAAGAGGGGACAGGGGAGGGTAGCAATCAGCCCCAGCATTTT. Translating it yields CASEEGTGEGSNQPQHF.

CDR3 loop: CASSPPLSRGNEQFF. The CDR3 nucleotides are TGTGCCAGCTCACCACCTCTCTCTAGAGGCAATGAGCAGTTCTTC. V gene TRBV18 combines with J gene TRBJ2-1; the D is unclear. In germline, CDR1 is KGHSH, CDR2 LQKENI. This CDR3 comprises 15 residues. The germline V and J ends were trimmed by 0 bases and 6 bases, with 12 bases remaining between them.

V and J are TRBV15 and TRBJ2-5, with D unresolved. The CDR3 consists of 14 residues. The germline CDR1 and CDR2 sequences are LNHNV and YYDKDF (reference sequence). V was pared by 0 bases and J by 3 bases, with 8 bases between. The CDR3 reads CATSRDLRKETQYF. The DNA of the CDR3 is TGTGCCACCAGCAGAGATCTCAGAAAAGAGACCCAGTACTTC.

This chain uses TRBV28 with TRBJ2-5, with unresolved D. This CDR3 has 11 residues. Deletions cut 7 bases from V and 11 bases from J, with 14 bases between. Per germline, CDR1 MDHEN and CDR2 SYDVKM. DNA of the CDR3: TGTGCCAGCACCTCAGGTAGACGGCAGTACTTC. It translates to CASTSGRRQYF.

The genes are TRBV18 and TRBJ2-7, with TRBD1 identical over 9 bases. V dropped 2 bases and J dropped 2; count of bases not matched to a gene: 4. Germline V gives CDR1 KGHSH, CDR2 LQKENI. The CDR3 covers 15 residues. This chain's CDR3 is CASSPSQGAPYEQYF. Written as DNA, the CDR3 is TGTGCCAGCTCACCATCACAGGGGGCCCCCTACGAGCAGTACTTC.

This clone was seen only once. CDR3 sequence reads: CASSLGLADAYQETQYF. CDR3 nucleotide sequence: TGTGCCAGCAGCTTAGGACTAGCGGATGCGTACCAAGAGACCCAGTACTTC. This sequence joins TRBV7-9 and TRBJ2-5, with 9 bases aligning to TRBD2. Germline trimming cut 1 base from V and 0 bases from J; bases unmatched to any gene: 6. Germline values: CDR1 SEHNR, CDR2 FQNEAQ (reference sequence). This CDR3 has 17 amino acids.

The chain is built from TRBV7-6 and TRBJ1-4; maybe TRBD1 (5 bases). CDR1 is SGHVS and CDR2 is FNYEAQ in the germline V gene. The CDR3 covers 14 residues. V gave up 5 bases and J gave up 4 bases, with 11 bases separating them. This CDR3 is CASSRDQINEKLFF. The CDR3 nucleotides read TGTGCCAGCAGCCGGGACCAAATTAATGAAAAACTGTTTTTT.

The chain carries TRBV27 and TRBJ2-7, with D perhaps assigned TRBD1 or TRBD2 (5 bases each). CDR3 size: 14 residues. V dropped 3 bases and J dropped 0 bases, with 9 bases sitting between them. The germline CDR1 and CDR2 sequences are MNHEY and SMNVEV (reference sequence). The CDR3 region has the DNA TGTGCCAGCAGTTTCAACGGGGCCTCCTACGAGCAGTACTTC. Its protein is CASSFNGASYEQYF.

This clone was counted a few times. The chain carries TRBV11-2 and TRBJ2-7, with no clear D. From germline, CDR1 is SGHAT and CDR2 FQNNGV. CDR3 length equals 11 residues. V dropped 1 base and J dropped 9 bases, with 7 bases sitting between them. CDR3 protein: CASSLGPGQYF. The CDR3 DNA sequence: TGTGCCAGCAGCTTAGGCCCTGGGCAGTACTTC.

The chain links TRBV9 to TRBJ2-7; 7 bases match TRBD1. CDR1 SGDLS and CDR2 YYNGEE come from the germline V gene. The CDR3 length is 14 residues. V was clipped by 3 bases and J by 4 bases; unmatched bases: 7. CDR3 region: CASSGYRGSYEQYF. The CDR3 DNA sequence: TGTGCCAGCAGCGGCTACAGGGGTAGTTACGAGCAGTACTTC.

The chain carries TRBV7-9 and TRBJ1-4; D may be TRBD1 (6 bases). The V gene lost 5 bases and the J gene lost 2 bases, with 15 bases spanning the gap. Germline loops: CDR1 SEHNR, CDR2 FQNEAQ (reference sequence). CDR3 size: 16 residues. This CDR3 is CASSQGQEGTNEKLFF. The CDR3 DNA follows: TGTGCCAGCAGCCAGGGGCAGGAGGGGACTAATGAAAAACTGTTTTTT.